Sequencing of this TCR beta chain was carried out in a study of blood T cells in healthy people across ages. Concerning this clonotype itself: Its antigen is not known.

The CDR3 sequence is 16 residues long. Germline V CDR1 and CDR2: PRHDT, FYEKMQ (reference sequence). V dropped 2 bases and J dropped 7 bases, with 18 bases sitting between them. Study outcomes and limitations: Aged donors had fewer naive CD4+ cells and lower diversity than long-lived donors. Per million T cells, TCR beta diversity dropped about linearly as age rose. PBMCs left unsorted prevented a conclusive naive versus antigen-experienced comparison.

Alongside a J-beta primer mix, a sample-barcoded 5' primer served in a second PCR lasting roughly 6 to 11 cycles. TCRdb recomputed calls from the 5' RACE reads with MiXCR, one row per CDR3 protein. The sample contains some 1,800,000 distinct CDR3 sequences, 30% to 40% of which appear only once. What was sequenced was blood. The receptor comes from a human donor in good health. The V and J genes are TRBV13 and TRBJ2-1, with a possible D match to TRBD2 (6 bases). The chain's CDR3 is CASSLLPGERSNEQFF. DNA for the CDR3: TGTGCCAGCAGCTTATTGCCGGGGGAACGGTCGAATGAGCAGTTCTTC.